The entry that follows covers one T cell receptor beta chain sequence. Its recognized antigen is unknown. Per-nucleotide qualities are absent, and no much larger clonotype sits a single base away. These data originate in a study of memory CD4+ T cells and cytomegalovirus serostatus (dated by TCRdb to about 2019). Turning to the overall study: A total of some 33 healthy Belgian adults, of whom 9 were CMV seropositive and some 24 were CMV seronegative, were included in the cohort. CD4+ memory TCRbeta repertoires of a Belgian cohort with known cytomegalovirus serostatus were sequenced in order to replicate a published TCR-based CMV serostatus classifier. Overall study outcomes, separate from this receptor: Only CD4+CD45RO+ memory cells were sequenced, unlike the original study, which covered naive and memory CD4+ and CD8+ populations. For CMV serostatus prediction, a median bootstrapped AUC of approximately 0.95 was reached with the original framework, and a median bootstrapped AUC of approximately 0.89 was reached with a US-trained random forest. The results were interpreted as suggesting that the CMV-associated TCR signature is mostly present in the CD4+ memory repertoire. The original-framework classifier achieved a median bootstrapped AUC of almost 0.97 with a 95% CI of 0.76-1.00 on the Belgian cohort. Among the 150 to 200 previously reported CMV-associated TCRbeta sequences, 60 to 70 showed up in the CD4+ memory repertoires, with each one found in between one and five individuals.

From the germline V gene (reference sequence), CDR1 is GTSNPN and CDR2 is SVGIG. The CDR3 spans 14 residues, from the cysteine through the phenylalanine. Just the 42-base CDR3 DNA is kept, in frame starting at base 1. V sheds 1 base and J sheds 3 bases, leaving 12 bases between their ends. Genomic DNA was extracted from sorted cells with the Quick-DNA Microprep Kit. Amplification of TCRbeta DNA was done with the immunoSEQ hsTCRbeta kit, following the protocol from the manufacturer. An Illumina MiSeq instrument was used to sequence the TCRbeta libraries. The source study handled its data this way. Removing out-of-frame sequences left approximately 2,000,000 distinct TCRbeta sequences, an average of around 70,000 per individual. Two values were used to score each individual: the count of over 150 previously reported CMV-associated TCRbeta sequences and the total count of productive distinct TCRbeta sequences. A beta-binomial model was reimplemented in Python, and scikit-learn random forests with default parameters were trained on US cohort data. Classifier performance on the Belgian cohort was summarized as median AUC with percentile confidence intervals calculated over 10,000 bootstrap iterations. This is the immuneACCESS table as TCRdb keeps it, with only in-frame sequences that have V and J called. A part of the clones is gone; compared with another copy, unresolved V genes explain less than half, and the rest is unexplained. D and trimming come from the DNA, and the V and J calls and clone size come from that table. In all, the sample holds about 82,000 clones, and approximately 80% of those were seen once. Around 0.78% of the sample lies in the top ten.

Single viable CD3+CD4+CD8-CD45RO+ cells were sorted as memory CD4+ T cells on a FACSAria II. To determine CMV serostatus, a Roche Elecsys assay was used that detects serum IgG against CMV pp150, pp28, p38 and p52. Following thawing, total CD4+ T cells were enriched through positive selection using CD4 magnetic microbeads. The samples came from a separate study whose specific focus was interrogating the CD4+ T cell memory repertoire. Peripheral blood mononuclear cells were isolated and cryopreserved following standard operating procedures; serum was stored at -80 °C. The staining relied on CD3-PerCP (BW264/56), CD4-APC (RPA-T4), CD45RO-PE (UCHT1) and CD8-Pacific Orange (3B5) antibodies, and Sytox blue was used to exclude non-viable cells.

What was sequenced was memory CD4+ T cells from blood. Recombination joined TRBV30 with TRBJ1-2, with the identity of the D gene unclear. The receptor comes from an adult in good health and CMV-seronegative. The CDR3: CAWSAPGADYGYTF. The bases are TGTGCCTGGAGTGCCCCGGGCGCGGACTATGGCTACACCTTC. The CDR3, completed at both ends by the reference TRBV30 and TRBJ1-2 genes, gives the full variable domain SQTIHQWPATLVQPVGSPLSLECTVEGTSNPNLYWYRQAAGRGLQLLFYSVGIGQISSEVPQNLSASRPQDRQFILSSKKLLLSDSGFYLCAWSAPGADYGYTFGSGTRLTVV.